Listed here are 29 T cell receptor beta chains from one sample, sequenced in a study of blood T cell repertoires in COVID-19. Here immunoSEQ multiplex PCR was the method, and the copy in TCRdb shows in-frame clones only, minus some. Seen here are around 480,000 clones, about nine tenths observed once, and the top ten hold under 0.75%. The material sequenced was PBMCs or T cells enriched from blood (not recorded which). Every receptor here comes from a woman in her late teens or twenties who had recovered from COVID-19.

This chain links TRBV30 with TRBJ1-1, with D perhaps TRBD1 (5 bases). There are 14 residues in the CDR3. Trimming took 4 bases from V and 3 from J, leaving 15 bases between them. The germline gives CDR1 GTSNPN, CDR2 SVGIG (reference sequence). The CDR3 loop is CAWKAAGSDTEAFF. The CDR3 bases are TGTGCCTGGAAGGCGGCAGGGTCGGACACTGAAGCTTTCTTT.

Here the CDR3 DNA reads TGCGCCAGCAGCTGGTCGGTCTTGGGGGGAGCGACCCAGTACTTC. Encoded protein: CASSWSVLGGATQYF. This sequence joins TRBV5-1 and TRBJ2-5; D might be TRBD2 (6 bases). V shed 3 bases and J shed 7 bases, with 19 bases lying between them. The CDR3 spans 15 residues. The germline CDR1 and CDR2 sequences are SGHRS and YFSETQ. The full variable domain, with the rest looked up from reference TRBV5-1 and TRBJ2-5, is KAGVTQTPRYLIKTRGQQVTLSCSPISGHRSVSWYQQTPGQGLQFLFEYFSETQRNKGNFPGRFSGRQFSNSRSEMNVSTLELGDSALYLCASSWSVLGGATQYFGPGTRLLVL.

The chain carries TRBV5-1 and TRBJ1-1; the match to TRBD1 covers 7 bases. Looked up from germline, CDR1 is SGHRS and CDR2 is YFSETQ. This CDR3 has 13 residues. Trimming took 2 bases from V and 7 from J; bases not matched to a gene: 5. The CDR3 DNA sequence: TGCGCCAGCAGCTTTGAGGGGGCAGTTGAAGCTTTCTTT. Amino acid sequence: CASSFEGAVEAFF. The full variable domain, in which reference TRBV5-1 and TRBJ1-1 provide the parts outside the CDR3, is KAGVTQTPRYLIKTRGQQVTLSCSPISGHRSVSWYQQTPGQGLQFLFEYFSETQRNKGNFPGRFSGRQFSNSRSEMNVSTLELGDSALYLCASSFEGAVEAFFGQGTRLTVV.

The J gene is TRBJ2-7, the V gene TRBV10-1; TRBD1 is a possible D gene (5 bases). CDR3 length: 16 amino acids. V lost 0 bases to trimming and J lost 1 base, with 13 bases between them. CDR1 is WNHNN, CDR2 SYGVQD, per germline (reference sequence). CDR3 nucleotide sequence: TGCGCCAGCAGTGAGTCGACGGACACGAGTTCCTACGAGCAGTACTTC. Translating gives CASSESTDTSSYEQYF.

Worth noting for this clone: The junction and the germline gene differ at one end; a read error may be behind it. The CDR3 bases are TGTGCCAGCAGCCGACCCCAGGGCTCCACGATCTTT. It codes for CASSRPQGSTIF. The chain is built from TRBV6-5 and TRBJ1-1, with D maybe TRBD1 (5 bases). This CDR3 is built from 12 residues. CDR1 MNHEY and CDR2 SVGAGI come from the germline V gene.

V and J are TRBV5-1 and TRBJ2-5; no reliable D call. The length of the CDR3 is 14 residues. The germline V and J ends were trimmed by 4 bases and 5 bases, with 15 bases remaining between them. Looked up from germline, CDR1 is SGHRS and CDR2 is YFSETQ. DNA for the CDR3: TGCGCCAGCAGCGCTCACCTTGGGCAGGAGACCCAGTACTTC. Its translation: CASSAHLGQETQYF. Supplemented by reference TRBV5-1 and TRBJ2-5, the full variable domain reads KAGVTQTPRYLIKTRGQQVTLSCSPISGHRSVSWYQQTPGQGLQFLFEYFSETQRNKGNFPGRFSGRQFSNSRSEMNVSTLELGDSALYLCASSAHLGQETQYFGPGTRLLVL.

The chain employs TRBV5-1 and TRBJ1-2, with D possibly being TRBD1 (6 bases). This CDR3 is 13 amino acids long. Germline-derived CDR1 and CDR2 are SGHRS and YFSETQ. V lost 5 bases and J lost 6, with 14 bases in between. The CDR3 sequence is CASREQGEDGYTF. The CDR3, as DNA: TGCGCCAGCAGGGAACAGGGAGAAGATGGCTACACCTTC.

The chain is built from TRBV7-2 and TRBJ1-2; TRBD1 agrees at 8 bases. The length of the CDR3 is 16 residues. J lost 2 bases, V lost 5 bases, and 10 bases had no gene match. Germline V lookup: CDR1 SGHTA, CDR2 FQGNSA. DNA of the CDR3: TGTGCCAGCAGCCTAGGACAGGGTTGGGAGAACTATGGCTACACCTTC. It translates to CASSLGQGWENYGYTF.

The rearrangement joins TRBV3-1 (or the pseudogene TRBV3-2) to TRBJ2-1; D may be TRBD1 (6 bases). Deletions cut 5 bases from V and 3 bases from J, with 14 bases between. Germline lookup yields CDR1 LGHDT and CDR2 YNNKEL (reference sequence). The CDR3 contains 15 residues. The CDR3 bases are TGTGCCAGCAGCGCCAAGGGACAAAACTACAATGAGCAGTTCTTC. It specifies CASSAKGQNYNEQFF.

The CDR3 DNA follows: TGTGCCAGCAGCTATATGAACAGGGACGAGCAGTACTTC. The encoded protein is CASSYMNRDEQYF. The chain links TRBV13 to TRBJ2-7; D possibly corresponds to TRBD1 (6 bases). V dropped 4 bases and J dropped 5 bases, with 12 bases sitting between them. Germline assignment: CDR1 PRHDT and CDR2 FYEKMQ (reference sequence). CDR3 length: 13 amino acids.

The chain joins TRBV28 to TRBJ1-5, with D possibly TRBD1 on 5 matching bases. This CDR3 spans 17 amino acids. V lost 5 bases and J lost 0, with 17 bases in between. The V gene's germline CDR1 is MDHEN and CDR2 SYDVKM. CDR3 sequence reads: CASSTPGASYSNQPQHF. CDR3 nucleotide sequence: TGTGCCAGCAGTACCCCTGGGGCGTCTTATAGCAATCAGCCCCAGCATTTT.

The chain combines TRBV28 with TRBJ2-1, with 9 bases matching TRBD1. Looked up from germline, CDR1 is MDHEN and CDR2 is SYDVKM. Germline trimming cut 5 bases from V and 7 bases from J; bases unmatched to any gene: 9. The CDR3 is 15 residues long. DNA of the CDR3: TGTGCCAGCAGTGCCTCAATCGACAGGGGGAATGAGCAGTTCTTC. This sequence encodes CASSASIDRGNEQFF.

This chain links TRBV5-1 with TRBJ2-5; the match to TRBD2 covers 9 bases. J lost 7 bases, V lost 4 bases, and 11 bases had no gene match. CDR3 size: 15 residues. In germline, CDR1 is SGHRS, CDR2 YFSETQ. This CDR3 is CASSPSSGAVGTQYF. The CDR3 nucleotides read TGCGCCAGCAGCCCATCTAGCGGGGCGGTCGGGACCCAGTACTTC.

The chain is built from TRBV5-1 and TRBJ2-7; maybe TRBD1 (6 bases). V was shortened by 3 bases and J by 6 bases, with 19 bases between the two germline ends. This CDR3 has 15 residues. Germline CDR1 and CDR2: SGHRS and YFSETQ. The DNA of the CDR3 is TGCGCCAGCAGCTCCCGGACAGAAGGGACCGCCGAGCAGTACTTC. This codes for CASSSRTEGTAEQYF.

This chain links TRBV4-1 with TRBJ1-1; 11 nucleotides line up with TRBD1. Germline lookup yields CDR1 MGHRA and CDR2 YSYEKL. This CDR3 region has 15 residues. The J segment lost 6 bases and the V segment lost 5 bases, leaving 8 bases of the junction unmatched. CDR3 residues: CASSSVGQGVAEAFF. The DNA of the CDR3 is TGCGCCAGCAGCTCTGTGGGACAGGGGGTGGCTGAAGCTTTCTTT.

This chain uses TRBV7-2 with TRBJ1-2; D is ambiguous. CDR1 and CDR2 (germline): SGHTA, FQGNSA. V was pared by 5 bases and J by 4 bases, with 8 bases between. The CDR3 runs to 12 residues. DNA for the CDR3: TGTGCCAGCAGCCTATTAACCTATGGCTACACCTTC. It yields the protein CASSLLTYGYTF.

The gene calls are TRBV6-5 and TRBJ1-6; tentative D call: TRBD1 (5 bases). This CDR3 comprises 15 residues. V lost 6 bases to trimming and J lost 3 bases, with 12 bases between them. Germline CDR1 reads MNHEY; CDR2 reads SVGAGI. The CDR3 is CASSLTDRYNSPLHF. Written as DNA, the CDR3 is TGTGCCAGCAGCTTGACAGACCGCTATAATTCACCCCTCCACTTT.

The gene calls are TRBV7-2 and TRBJ1-2; a possible D gene is TRBD1 (5 bases). Germline CDR1 and CDR2: SGHTA and FQGNSA. The CDR3 is made up of 14 amino acids. Trimming pared 1 base from V and 4 bases from J, leaving 10 bases between. The DNA of the CDR3 is TGTGCCAGCAGCTTAGAAACAGGAGCCTATGGCTACACCTTC. Translation gives CASSLETGAYGYTF.

The chain uses TRBV2 and TRBJ2-7; TRBD1 matches at 7 bases. CDR1 and CDR2 from the germline V gene are SNHLY and FYNNEI. V was clipped by 5 bases and J by 5 bases; unmatched bases: 18. The CDR3 runs to 17 residues. CDR3: CASSWSGDREGIDEQYF. As DNA, the CDR3 is TGTGCCAGCAGTTGGTCGGGCGACAGGGAAGGCATCGACGAGCAGTACTTC.

CDR3 region: CASTDGALYGYTF. The CDR3 DNA is TGTGCCAGCACAGACGGAGCCCTTTATGGCTACACCTTC. The chain is built from TRBV6-5 and TRBJ1-2; D is uncertain. The CDR3 has 13 amino acids. Trimming cost V 7 bases and J 5 bases, with 14 bases left between them. Germline CDR1 is MNHEY and CDR2 is SVGAGI.

The genes are TRBV19 and TRBJ2-1; 8 bases agree with TRBD2. CDR3 length: 14 residues. Losses at the gene ends were 3 bases for V and 9 bases for J; bases not matched to a gene: 7. The germline CDR1 and CDR2 sequences are LNHDA and SQIVND (reference sequence). The CDR3 region has the DNA TGTGCCAGTAGTATCAACTTAAGCGGGGGTGAGCAGTTCTTC. It specifies CASSINLSGGEQFF.

In DNA, the CDR3 is TGTGCCACTGCTGGGGAGGGGGAAAAACTGTTTTTT. It yields the protein CATAGEGEKLFF. The chain joins TRBV10-3 to TRBJ1-4; perhaps TRBD1 as D (5 bases). Germline CDR1 is ENHRY and CDR2 is SYGVKD. The CDR3 has 12 residues. V was cut by 10 bases and J by 8 bases, with 14 bases left in between.

The chain joins TRBV6-5 to TRBJ1-1; D not certain. The V end lost 6 bases, the J end lost 11 bases, and 19 bases lay between the germline ends. The CDR3 loop spans 13 amino acids. CDR1 and CDR2 from the germline V gene are MNHEY and SVGAGI. The CDR3 protein is CASRSLGGQAAFF. The CDR3 nucleotides are TGTGCCAGCAGATCCCTGGGCGGGCAGGCGGCTTTCTTT.

The V call is TRBV10-3, the J call TRBJ1-4; a weak D match, TRBD1 (6 bases). The CDR3 totals 13 residues. V was clipped by 4 bases and J by 5 bases, with 8 bases between them. The germline gives CDR1 ENHRY, CDR2 SYGVKD. The CDR3 bases are TGTGCCATCAGTGCGGACAGCAATGAAAAACTGTTTTTT. Protein: CAISADSNEKLFF.

The chain employs TRBV7-8 and TRBJ1-1, with a possible D match to TRBD1 (5 bases). This CDR3 is 13 amino acids long. Trimming removed 3 bases at V and 1 base at J, with 6 bases between. CDR1 and CDR2 (germline): SGHVS, FQNEAQ. Here the CDR3 reads CASSFRENTEAFF. The CDR3, as DNA: TGTGCCAGCAGCTTCAGGGAGAACACTGAAGCTTTCTTT. Full variable domain (missing parts from reference TRBV7-8 and TRBJ1-1): GAGVSQSPRYKVAKRGQDVALRCDPISGHVSLFWYQQALGQGPEFLTYFQNEAQLDKSGLPSDRFFAERPEGSVSTLKIQRTQQEDSAVYLCASSFRENTEAFFGQGTRLTVV.

This clone was counted once. This chain links TRBV30 with TRBJ1-2; D is perhaps TRBD1 (6 bases). The germline V gene encodes CDR1 GTSNPN and CDR2 SVGIG (reference sequence). Trimming took off 1 base at V and 4 bases at J, with 13 bases between the two ends. This CDR3 has 14 amino acids. DNA for the CDR3: TGTGCCTGGAGTGCCGGGACACAAGTCTATGGCTACACCTTC. Translated: CAWSAGTQVYGYTF.

The chain joins TRBV2 to TRBJ2-5; no definite D call. V lost 1 base to trimming and J lost 1 base, with 4 bases between them. The germline CDR1 and CDR2 sequences are SNHLY and FYNNEI. The CDR3 has 13 residues. The CDR3 DNA sequence: TGTGCCAGCAGTGAAGACTTCCAAGAGACCCAGTACTTC. Its protein is CASSEDFQETQYF.

This clone was recorded once. The chain recombines TRBV6-5 with TRBJ1-1; 10 nucleotides agree with TRBD1. The CDR3 spans 13 residues. Germline assignment: CDR1 MNHEY and CDR2 SVGAGI. V gave up 5 bases and J gave up 6 bases; unmatched junction bases: 3. CDR3 sequence (DNA): TGTGCCAGCAGTCTCGGACAGGGGGCTGAAGCTTTCTTT. The encoded protein is CASSLGQGAEAFF.

The chain joins TRBV5-1 to TRBJ2-1; 8 bases are shared with TRBD2. Germline CDR1 and CDR2: SGHRS and YFSETQ. J gave up 7 bases and V 4 bases, and 13 bases lay outside the gene matches. The CDR3 contains 16 residues. CDR3 sequence (DNA): TGCGCCAGCAGCCCTCGCGAAACTAGCGGTGAAAATGAGCAGTTCTTC. It specifies CASSPRETSGENEQFF.